The 32 T cell receptor beta chains below come from one sample, sequenced in a study of T cell repertoires in cytomegalovirus infection. TCRdb re-analysed the reads in MiXCR, keeping a single row per CDR3 protein. The sample records 350,000 to 550,000 distinct CDR3 sequences, approximately 33% being singletons. Sequenced material: PBMCs. These receptors were obtained from a human donor in good health (CMV status not recorded). Some clones in this sample may be carry-over from other donors' samples.

The chain is built from TRBV20-1 and TRBJ1-2; D uncertain. Trimming removed 2 bases at V and 0 bases at J, with 13 bases between. Germline V CDR1 and CDR2: DFQATT, SNEGSKA (reference sequence). The CDR3 length is 15 residues. The CDR3 loop is CSARPSRRSNYGYTF. The CDR3 DNA is TGCAGTGCTAGACCCTCCAGAAGATCTAACTATGGCTACACCTTC.

The gene calls are TRBV5-1 and TRBJ1-6, with D tentatively TRBD1 (5 bases). The CDR3 is made up of 13 amino acids. Germline V lookup: CDR1 SGHRS, CDR2 YFSETQ. V gave up 4 bases and J gave up 5 bases, with 7 bases separating them. The CDR3 DNA reads TGCGCCAGCAGCGGGACGGATAATTCACCCCTCCACTTT. Translated: CASSGTDNSPLHF. Filled out from reference TRBV5-1 and TRBJ1-6, the complete variable domain reads KAGVTQTPRYLIKTRGQQVTLSCSPISGHRSVSWYQQTPGQGLQFLFEYFSETQRNKGNFPGRFSGRQFSNSRSEMNVSTLELGDSALYLCASSGTDNSPLHFGNGTRLTVT.

For the CDR3, the DNA is TGTGCCAGCAGTTACTCGCTAGCGGGGGGGGACAATGAGCAGTTCTTC. As protein: CASSYSLAGGDNEQFF. The V and J genes are TRBV6-5 and TRBJ2-1; 12 nucleotides agree with TRBD2. The germline CDR1 and CDR2 sequences are MNHEY and SVGAGI. Trimming removed 0 bases from V and 5 bases from J; junction bases left unmatched: 2. The CDR3 has 16 residues.

In its sample, this clonotype was seen once. Germline is not matched at one junction end, which may reflect a read error. The chain links TRBV6-1 to TRBJ2-7; 13 bases line up with TRBD2. CDR1 and CDR2 (germline): MNHNS, SASEGT. CDR3 length: 14 residues. CDR3 region: CPSSDGTSGIQQYF. The DNA of the CDR3 is TGTCCCAGCAGTGATGGGACTAGCGGGATACAGCAGTACTTC.

There are a few counts of this clonotype. The V call is TRBV6-8, the J call TRBJ2-1; tentative D call: TRBD2 (5 bases). CDR3 length: 16 amino acids. Looked up from germline, CDR1 is MNHGY and CDR2 is SAAAGT. The V and J ends lost 6 bases and 7 bases respectively, with 22 bases between them. The CDR3 coding sequence is TGTGCCAGCAGCCGAATGAGGGTGCCAGTCGGGAATGAGCAGTTCTTC. Encoded protein: CASSRMRVPVGNEQFF.

This clonotype was seen repeatedly, ten times or more. V usage is TRBV28 and J usage is TRBJ1-4, with D perhaps matching TRBD1 (5 bases). V lost 4 bases and J 0 bases, leaving 9 bases between the germline ends. Germline V gene sequence: CDR1 MDHEN, CDR2 SYDVKM. The CDR3 runs to 15 residues. The CDR3 spells CASSSTETTNEKLFF. The CDR3 DNA follows: TGTGCCAGCAGTTCGACAGAGACAACTAATGAAAAACTGTTTTTT.

This clonotype was detected ten times or more. CDR3 nucleotides: TGTGCCAGCAGCTTAGGACAGGGCCTTCAGCCCCAGCATTTT. Translating it yields CASSLGQGLQPQHF. The V gene is TRBV7-2, the J gene TRBJ1-5, with 7 bases matching TRBD1. The germline V gene has CDR1 SGHTA and CDR2 FQGNSA. V was pared by 1 base and J by 6 bases, with 3 bases of the junction left unmatched. The length of the CDR3 is 14 residues.

This clonotype was recorded a few times. The chain carries TRBV5-1 and TRBJ1-1; D ambiguous. The CDR3 length is 12 residues. Trimming took 5 bases from V and 0 from J, leaving 5 bases between them. Germline assignment: CDR1 SGHRS and CDR2 YFSETQ. The CDR3 reads CASRAMNTEAFF. Here the CDR3 DNA reads TGCGCCAGCAGGGCCATGAACACTGAAGCTTTCTTT.

This clonotype was found a few times. The chain recombines TRBV28 with TRBJ1-1; 7 bases match TRBD1. The V gene end was trimmed by 9 bases and the J gene end by 2 bases; junction bases not matched to a gene: 6. The CDR3 has 13 residues. Germline CDR1 MDHEN, CDR2 SYDVKM. CDR3 in amino acids: CASHRGGNTEAFF. CDR3 nucleotide sequence: TGTGCCAGTCACAGGGGCGGAAACACTGAAGCTTTCTTT.

Many counts were recorded for this clonotype. CDR3 amino acids: CASSLFASQNPTTSGGYEQYF. The CDR3 DNA sequence: TGTGCCAGCAGCTTATTTGCCAGCCAAAACCCAACGACTAGCGGAGGCTACGAGCAGTACTTC. The rearrangement links TRBV7-2 to TRBJ2-7; 9 nucleotides line up with TRBD2. CDR1 and CDR2 (germline): SGHTA, FQGNSA. The CDR3 totals 21 residues. Germline trimming cut 2 bases from V and 3 bases from J; bases unmatched to any gene: 23. Complete variable domain (other parts from reference TRBV7-2 and TRBJ2-7): GAGVSQSPSNKVTEKGKDVELRCDPISGHTALYWYRQSLGQGLEFLIYFQGNSAPDKSGLPSDRFSAERTGGSVSTLTIQRTQQEDSAVYLCASSLFASQNPTTSGGYEQYFGPGTRLTVT.

This clonotype was seen only a few times. V usage is TRBV19 and J usage is TRBJ1-2; weak D call: TRBD1 (5 bases). Trimming left V 7 bases short and J 3 bases short, with 12 bases between. Per the germline V gene, CDR1 is LNHDA and CDR2 is SQIVND (reference sequence). The CDR3 is 13 amino acids. Here the CDR3 DNA reads TGTGCCAGTAAGGGGCAGGGCTACTATGGCTACACCTTC. Translating gives CASKGQGYYGYTF.

This rearrangement joins TRBV29-1 to TRBJ2-5; D is unresolved. V was clipped by 4 bases and J by 1 base, with 13 bases between them. CDR3 length: 14 residues. Germline-derived CDR1 and CDR2 are SQVTM and ANQGSEA. This CDR3 is CSVVLEKTQETQYF. CDR3 coding DNA: TGCAGCGTTGTGCTAGAGAAGACCCAAGAGACCCAGTACTTC.

In this sample, this clonotype turned up many times. This sequence joins TRBV6-5 and TRBJ2-7; 9 nucleotides line up with TRBD2. The V segment lost 2 bases and the J segment 2 bases; nucleotides outside the gene matches: 10. Germline assignment: CDR1 MNHEY and CDR2 SVGAGI. CDR3 size: 17 residues. CDR3 sequence reads: CASSYRAGGGSTYEQYF. In DNA, the CDR3 is TGTGCCAGCAGTTACCGAGCGGGGGGCGGGTCCACCTACGAGCAGTACTTC.

In DNA, the CDR3 is TGCGGTTCTACGGGTGCGGGGGGGTCGTTTCTAGCCAAAAACATTCAGTACTTC. Protein product: CGSTGAGGSFLAKNIQYF. J is TRBJ2-4 and V is TRBV20-1, with 9 bases matching TRBD2. This CDR3 is built from 18 residues. From germline, CDR1 is DFQATT and CDR2 SNEGSKA (reference sequence).

This clonotype was seen many times. V is TRBV11-2 and J is TRBJ1-1, with D tentatively TRBD1 (5 bases). Trimming stripped 6 bases from V and 1 base from J, with 12 bases between. Looked up from germline, CDR1 is SGHAT and CDR2 is FQNNGV. The CDR3 has 14 amino acids. In DNA, the CDR3 is TGTGCCAGCAGATTCACAGGACAGAACACTGAAGCTTTCTTT. This codes for CASRFTGQNTEAFF. The full variable domain, in which reference TRBV11-2 and TRBJ1-1 provide the parts outside the CDR3, is EAGVAQSPRYKIIEKRQSVAFWCNPISGHATLYWYQQILGQGPKLLIQFQNNGVVDDSQLPKDRFSAERLKGVDSTLKIQPAKLEDSAVYLCASRFTGQNTEAFFGQGTRLTVV.

V and J are TRBV7-6 and TRBJ2-3; TRBD2 aligns across 15 bases. The CDR3 runs 17 residues. V was clipped by 4 bases and J by 3 bases; unmatched bases: 5. CDR1 and CDR2 (germline): SGHVS, FNYEAQ. The DNA of the CDR3 is TGTGCCAGCAGCTGGACTAGCGGGGGGGGAACGACAGATACGCAGTATTTT. This gives the protein CASSWTSGGGTTDTQYF.

V and J are TRBV7-2 and TRBJ1-6; 10 bases line up with TRBD1. CDR3 length: 15 residues. The trim removed 6 bases at V and 7 bases at J, leaving 6 bases unmatched. Per germline, CDR1 SGHTA and CDR2 FQGNSA. The CDR3 reads CASSYRTGGNSPLHF. The CDR3 DNA reads TGTGCCAGCAGTTATCGGACAGGGGGAAATTCACCCCTCCACTTT.

This clonotype was detected a few times. A read error may be the cause here, since a much bigger clone is one base away. This chain links TRBV7-2 with TRBJ1-2, with TRBD1 matching over 9 bases. Germline V lookup: CDR1 SGHTA, CDR2 FQGNSA. The CDR3 runs to 14 residues. The CDR3 loop reads CASSPQGANYGYPF. CDR3 DNA sequence: TGTGCCAGCAGCCCACAGGGGGCCAACTATGGCTACCCCTTC. The whole variable domain, remainder taken from reference TRBV7-2 and TRBJ1-2, is GAGVSQSPSNKVTEKGKDVELRCDPISGHTALYWYRQSLGQGLEFLIYFQGNSAPDKSGLPSDRFSAERTGGSVSTLTIQRTQQEDSAVYLCASSPQGANYGYPFGSGTRLTVV.

Details on this clonotype: A clone one base away is much larger, so this may be a read error. This rearrangement joins TRBV7-2 to TRBJ2-7; 15 bases align to TRBD2. J lost 7 bases, V lost 5 bases, and 9 bases had no gene match. The CDR3 has 16 amino acids. CDR1 is SGHTA and CDR2 is FQGNSA in the germline V gene. CDR3 protein: CASSISQGLAGGEQYF. In DNA, the CDR3 is TGTGCCAGCAGCATATCCCAAGGACTAGCGGGGGGGGAGCAGTACTTC.

The CDR3 protein is CASSLGGQHQYF. DNA of the CDR3: TGTGCCAGCAGCTTAGGAGGGCAACATCAGTACTTC. This sequence joins TRBV7-6 and TRBJ2-7; possibly TRBD2 for D (5 bases). CDR3 size: 12 residues. Trimming cost V 1 base and J 10 bases, with 11 bases left between them. Germline assignment: CDR1 SGHVS and CDR2 FNYEAQ.

V usage is TRBV20-1 and J usage is TRBJ2-6, with 11 positions matching TRBD2. J was trimmed by 0 bases and V by 6 bases; bases with no gene match: 13. Germline assignment: CDR1 DFQATT and CDR2 SNEGSKA (reference sequence). This CDR3 is built from 19 residues. The CDR3 nucleotides are TGCAGTGCGTGGGTGGGTAGCGGGGGGGCCTCCTCTGGGGCCAACGTCCTGACTTTC. The encoded protein is CSAWVGSGGASSGANVLTF.

Details on this clonotype: Mismatch with germline at one junction end may stem from a read error. This rearrangement joins TRBV29-1 to TRBJ2-7; D unresolved. CDR1 SQVTM and CDR2 ANQGSEA come from the germline V gene. This CDR3 contains 13 residues. The CDR3 coding sequence is TGCAGCGTTTTATTGAGGAGCTCCTACGCGCAGTACTTC. Its translation is CSVLLRSSYAQYF.

CDR3 loop: CASSQVYTEAFF. CDR3 coding DNA: TGTGCCAGCAGCCAAGTATACACTGAAGCTTTCTTT. This sequence joins TRBV14 and TRBJ1-1; D is undetermined. The CDR3 totals 12 residues. V was trimmed by 1 base and J by 3 bases, leaving 3 bases between them. In germline, CDR1 is SGHDN, CDR2 FVKESK.

This chain connects TRBV5-4 to TRBJ1-1, with D hard to call. This CDR3 spans 14 amino acids. CDR1 is SGHNT, CDR2 YYREEE, per germline (reference sequence). The V end was cut by 4 bases, the J end by 1 base, with 11 bases between. In DNA form, the CDR3 reads TGTGCCAGCAGCGTCAGGCTCGGGAACACTGAAGCTTTCTTT. It encodes CASSVRLGNTEAFF.

This chain joins TRBV4-3 and TRBJ1-2; TRBD1 matches at 7 bases. Germline V gene sequence: CDR1 LGHNA, CDR2 YSLEER. Trimming removed 0 bases from V and 4 bases from J; junction bases left unmatched: 8. This CDR3 contains 16 residues. The DNA for the CDR3 is TGCGCCAGCAGCCAAGATCTGGGAGACAGGGTCTATGGCTACACCTTC. Translating it yields CASSQDLGDRVYGYTF.

This chain joins TRBV27 and TRBJ2-3; D perhaps matches TRBD2 (6 bases). The CDR3 has 17 amino acids. Trimming removed 4 bases from V and 1 base from J, with 18 bases in between. CDR1 and CDR2 from the germline V gene are MNHEY and SMNVEV (reference sequence). The CDR3 region has the DNA TGTGCCAGCAGTTCACCCCTCGGGCGGAGGGGCACAGATACGCAGTATTTT. Translated: CASSSPLGRRGTDTQYF.

This clonotype occurred a few times. The chain is built from TRBV6-1 and TRBJ2-1; TRBD2 matches at 8 bases. The J segment lost 3 bases and the V segment lost 5 bases, leaving 9 bases of the junction unmatched. The CDR3 covers 16 residues. The germline gives CDR1 MNHNS, CDR2 SASEGT. The CDR3 nucleotides read TGTGCCAGCAGTCCTCTAGCGGGCCGGGGCTACAATGAGCAGTTCTTC. This encodes CASSPLAGRGYNEQFF.

This clonotype was seen more than once but under ten times. The gene calls are TRBV5-1 and TRBJ2-7, with D perhaps being TRBD1 or TRBD2 (5 bases each). The V end lost 0 bases, the J end lost 8 bases, and 9 bases lay between the germline ends. This CDR3 has 12 residues. Germline V gene data show CDR1 as SGHRS and CDR2 as YFSETQ. In DNA form, the CDR3 reads TGCGCCAGCAGCTTGGAAGGGGAGAAGCAGTACTTC. Its translation is CASSLEGEKQYF.

This clonotype came up many times. This sequence joins TRBV7-2 and TRBJ2-1; 7 bases line up with TRBD1. The CDR3 totals 14 residues. CDR1 SGHTA and CDR2 FQGNSA come from the germline V gene. The ends lost 4 bases at V and 7 bases at J; junction bases unmatched: 7. CDR3 nucleotide sequence: TGTGCCAGCAGCTCGCGACAGGGTGGGAATGAGCAGTTCTTC. Translation gives CASSSRQGGNEQFF. Supplemented by reference TRBV7-2 and TRBJ2-1, the full variable domain reads GAGVSQSPSNKVTEKGKDVELRCDPISGHTALYWYRQSLGQGLEFLIYFQGNSAPDKSGLPSDRFSAERTGGSVSTLTIQRTQQEDSAVYLCASSSRQGGNEQFFGPGTRLTVL.

The chain joins TRBV6-8 to TRBJ1-1; weak D call: TRBD1 (5 bases). The V end lost 6 bases, the J end lost 4 bases, and 18 bases lay between the germline ends. This CDR3 region has 15 residues. Germline V gene lookup returns CDR1 MNHGY and CDR2 SAAAGT. CDR3 DNA sequence: TGTGCCAGCAGCCCCACCGGGACCTTAGGCACTGAAGCTTTCTTT. Its translation: CASSPTGTLGTEAFF.

This clonotype occurred many times. As DNA, the CDR3 is TGTGCCAGCAGCTCACCTAGGTGGGGGCCCCAAGAGACCCAGTACTTC. Translated, it gives CASSSPRWGPQETQYF. This sequence joins TRBV7-2 and TRBJ2-5, with D possibly matching TRBD1 (6 bases). Trimming pared 4 bases from V and 1 base from J, leaving 16 bases between. The V gene's germline CDR1 is SGHTA and CDR2 FQGNSA. This CDR3 region has 16 residues.

In its sample, this clonotype was seen a few times. The V call is TRBV6-6, the J call TRBJ1-1; 7 bases agree with TRBD1. The germline gives CDR1 MNHNY, CDR2 SVGAGI (reference sequence). The CDR3 runs to 16 residues. The J segment lost 7 bases and the V segment lost 0 bases, leaving 11 bases of the junction unmatched. In DNA form, the CDR3 reads TGTGCCAGCAGTTACTCGCGAGGGGGCTCCTCAAATGAAGCTTTCTTT. Translation gives CASSYSRGGSSNEAFF.